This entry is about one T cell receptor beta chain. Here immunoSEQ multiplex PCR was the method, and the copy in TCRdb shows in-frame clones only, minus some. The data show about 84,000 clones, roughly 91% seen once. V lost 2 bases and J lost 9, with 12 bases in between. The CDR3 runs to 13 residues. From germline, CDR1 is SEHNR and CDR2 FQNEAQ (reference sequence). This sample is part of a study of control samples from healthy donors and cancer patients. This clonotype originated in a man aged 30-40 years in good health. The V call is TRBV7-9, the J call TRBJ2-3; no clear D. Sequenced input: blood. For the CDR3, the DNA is TGTGCCAGCAGCTTACCATCCGTCGGGACGCAGTATTTT. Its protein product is CASSLPSVGTQYF.